This T cell receptor beta chain appears in the sequencing data of a study of cytomegalovirus exposure and HLA in healthy donors. Only in-frame clones appear in the TCRdb table, and some are missing; sequencing was by immunoSEQ multiplex PCR. The sample holds 100,000 to 150,000 clones, nearly 90% seen once. The CDR3 extends over 15 amino acids. Germline V gene lookup returns CDR1 MNHNS and CDR2 SASEGT. The ends lost 6 bases at V and 8 bases at J; junction bases unmatched: 10. Note on this clone: The antigen remains undetermined.

Study-level results: For most TCR sequences rarity was the rule, although some public TCRs occurred in many donors. The authors confirmed in vitro that a few CMV-associated chains were specific for CMV antigens. Reportedly, diagnosis of cytomegalovirus status by the classifier showed high specificity and sensitivity. It was found in a later analysis that first-cohort TCR clusters tended to co-occur in the approximately 130 validation repertoires.

The specimen was PBMCs. J is TRBJ2-1 and V is TRBV6-1; the match to TRBD1 covers 10 bases. This TCR derives from a young woman in good health and CMV-seronegative. The CDR3 spells CASSNPGQGIYEQFF. The CDR3 region has the DNA TGTGCCAGCAGCAACCCGGGACAGGGGATCTATGAGCAGTTCTTC.